The entry that follows covers one T cell receptor beta chain sequence. These data are taken from a study of T-cell reconstitution after alpha-beta-depleted transplantation in children. Unique molecular identifiers were incorporated into the prepared TCRbeta library. TCRdb itself ran the PCR reads through MiXCR, one entry per CDR3 protein. The data contain a few hundred thousand distinct CDR3 sequences, around 19% of them singletons. The sequencing here drew on PBMCs from the stem cell graft donor, taken from the stem cell graft. This clonotype was obtained from a human donor who donated a stem cell graft to a child with acute lymphoblastic leukemia.

The CDR3 spells CSARGFGQGNTEAFF. The CDR3 DNA reads TGCAGTGCTAGAGGTTTCGGGCAGGGGAACACTGAAGCTTTCTTT. The chain links TRBV20-1 to TRBJ1-1, with D perhaps matching TRBD1 (5 bases). The V gene lost 1 base and the J gene lost 1 base, with 13 bases spanning the gap. Germline V gene lookup returns CDR1 DFQATT and CDR2 SNEGSKA (reference sequence). This CDR3 is 15 amino acids long.